The 18 T cell receptor beta chains reported below all come from one sample, sequenced in a study of control samples from healthy donors and cancer patients. Profiling relied on immunoSEQ multiplex PCR, and the TCRdb table lists in-frame clones only, not all of them. The profile shows about 130,000 clones, over 85% of them singletons. The sequencing input was PBMCs. The receptors originated from a man aged 45-65 years with head and neck cancer.

The chain employs TRBV10-2 and TRBJ2-7, with unresolved D. The CDR3 length is 13 residues. Trimming removed 0 bases from V and 7 bases from J, with 10 bases in between. From germline, CDR1 is WSHSY and CDR2 SAAADI. Written as DNA, the CDR3 is TGCGCCAGCAGTGAGTCTCTCGGCCTAGAGCAGTACTTC. Protein sequence: CASSESLGLEQYF.

The chain carries TRBV3-1 (or the pseudogene TRBV3-2) and TRBJ2-7; 11 bases are shared with TRBD2. This CDR3 is built from 15 residues. V shed 4 bases and J 4 bases; nucleotides not matched to a gene: 6. Germline V CDR1 and CDR2: LGHDT, YNNKEL (reference sequence). CDR3: CASSRATSGSYEQYF. The CDR3 DNA follows: TGTGCCAGCAGCCGAGCTACTAGCGGGAGTTACGAGCAGTACTTC.

V gene TRBV4-1 combines with J gene TRBJ2-7; 11 bases line up with TRBD2. Trimming took 5 bases from V and 2 from J; bases not matched to a gene: 5. Germline V gene lookup returns CDR1 MGHRA and CDR2 YSYEKL. The CDR3 sequence is 15 residues long. The CDR3 spells CASSFRLAGTYEQYF. CDR3 DNA sequence: TGCGCCAGCAGCTTCCGACTAGCGGGAACCTACGAGCAGTACTTC.

The rearrangement joins TRBV11-3 to TRBJ2-3; D is possibly TRBD2 (6 bases). The V gene lost 1 base and the J gene lost 10 bases, with 12 bases spanning the gap. This CDR3 is built from 13 residues. Germline CDR1 reads SGHNT; CDR2 reads YENEEA. The CDR3 DNA reads as TGTGCCAGCAGCTTAGGGCCGCGGGACTCGCAGTATTTT. Translation: CASSLGPRDSQYF.

The chain joins TRBV11-2 to TRBJ2-2; D is possibly TRBD2 (6 bases). The V gene's germline CDR1 is SGHAT and CDR2 FQNNGV. Trimming took off 7 bases at V and 6 bases at J, with 15 bases between the two ends. The length of the CDR3 is 14 residues. CDR3 nucleotide sequence: TGTGCCAGCACCCTACTGGGGGGAGCCGGGGAGCTGTTTTTT. Amino acids: CASTLLGGAGELFF. Full variable domain (missing parts from reference TRBV11-2 and TRBJ2-2): EAGVAQSPRYKIIEKRQSVAFWCNPISGHATLYWYQQILGQGPKLLIQFQNNGVVDDSQLPKDRFSAERLKGVDSTLKIQPAKLEDSAVYLCASTLLGGAGELFFGEGSRLTVL.

The chain has TRBV5-1 and TRBJ2-1, with D uncertain. V was pared by 1 base and J by 4 bases, with 6 bases between. Germline V lookup: CDR1 SGHRS, CDR2 YFSETQ. This CDR3 is built from 13 residues. The CDR3 DNA is TGCGCCAGCAGCTTGAGTCAGTACAATGAGCAGTTCTTC. Translated: CASSLSQYNEQFF.

This chain connects TRBV28 to TRBJ1-5; D is unresolved. CDR1 is MDHEN and CDR2 is SYDVKM in the germline V gene. The CDR3 length is 15 residues. Trimming cost V 6 bases and J 3 bases, with 15 bases left between them. CDR3 sequence: CASRLPAGDNQPQHF. The CDR3 nucleotides are TGTGCCAGCAGACTCCCCGCAGGAGACAATCAGCCCCAGCATTTT.

This clone is a singleton in its sample. The gene calls are TRBV6-6 and TRBJ2-3; 12 nucleotides align to TRBD2. The CDR3 contains 16 residues. Trimming cost V 6 bases and J 4 bases; bases outside gene matches: 8. Germline CDR1 reads MNHNY; CDR2 reads SVGAGI (reference sequence). CDR3 in DNA: TGTGCCAGCAGACCACTGACTAGCGGGAGTGCAGATACGCAGTATTTT. Protein product: CASRPLTSGSADTQYF.

The V gene is TRBV25-1, the J gene TRBJ1-2; weak D call: TRBD1 (5 bases). Germline V gives CDR1 MGHDK, CDR2 SYGVNS. CDR3 length: 15 residues. Trimming removed 3 bases at V and 8 bases at J, with 19 bases between. DNA of the CDR3: TGTGCCAGCAGTGATCGAACTCCGGGACGACGAGGCTACACCTTC. Residues: CASSDRTPGRRGYTF.

The V gene is TRBV27, the J gene TRBJ2-7, with D perhaps matching TRBD1 (6 bases). The CDR3 extends over 16 amino acids. Trimming removed 6 bases at V and 6 bases at J, with 24 bases between. Germline loops: CDR1 MNHEY, CDR2 SMNVEV (reference sequence). The DNA for the CDR3 is TGTGCCAGCAGCCCCCCCAGGGGACCCTTTCCTGGCGAGCAGTACTTC. The encoded protein is CASSPPRGPFPGEQYF.

In DNA, the CDR3 is TGTGCCAGCTCAGGGTCGTCTTCCTACGAGCAGTACTTC. As protein: CASSGSSSYEQYF. This chain connects TRBV18 to TRBJ2-7, with D hard to call. V dropped 5 bases and J dropped 1 base, with 9 bases sitting between them. The germline gives CDR1 KGHSH, CDR2 LQKENI. This CDR3 contains 13 residues. Based on the CDR3 plus reference TRBV18 and TRBJ2-7, the full variable domain is NAGVMQNPRHLVRRRGQEARLRCSPMKGHSHVYWYRQLPEEGLKFMVYLQKENIIDESGMPKERFSAEFPKEGPSILRIQQVVRGDSAAYFCASSGSSSYEQYFGPGTRLTVT.

The chain carries TRBV28 and TRBJ2-7; 7 bases map to TRBD2. This CDR3 is 14 amino acids long. Looked up from germline, CDR1 is MDHEN and CDR2 is SYDVKM. After removal of 3 bases from V and 0 bases from J, the junction contained 2 bases not matched to a gene. Written as DNA, the CDR3 is TGTGCCAGCAGTTTTCAGCGGGACTCCTACGAGCAGTACTTC. This codes for CASSFQRDSYEQYF.

The V gene is TRBV7-3, the J gene TRBJ1-3; 9 bases are a match to TRBD1. This CDR3 is 16 amino acids long. Germline lookup yields CDR1 SGHTA and CDR2 FQGTGA. Trimming took 5 bases from V and 0 from J; bases not matched to a gene: 5. The CDR3 DNA sequence: TGTGCCAGCAGCCGTACAGGGGGCAGCTCTGGAAACACCATATATTTT. This codes for CASSRTGGSSGNTIYF.

This clone has a handful of counts. The J gene is TRBJ2-7, the V gene TRBV7-6; tentatively, D is TRBD2 (5 bases). Germline V lookup: CDR1 SGHVS, CDR2 FNYEAQ. The V and J ends lost 0 bases and 2 bases respectively, with 11 bases between them. The CDR3 length is 15 residues. The CDR3 loop reads CASSLAGLTPYEQYF. CDR3 sequence (DNA): TGTGCCAGCAGCTTAGCCGGACTTACTCCCTACGAGCAGTACTTC.

The chain links TRBV2 to TRBJ2-3; no clear D gene. The germline CDR1 and CDR2 sequences are SNHLY and FYNNEI. Trimming removed 7 bases from V and 0 bases from J, with 8 bases in between. The CDR3 totals 13 residues. This chain's CDR3 is CASKGLSTDTQYF. In DNA form, the CDR3 reads TGTGCCAGCAAAGGGCTTAGCACAGATACGCAGTATTTT.

The V call is TRBV19, the J call TRBJ1-2, with D hard to call. Germline V gives CDR1 LNHDA, CDR2 SQIVND (reference sequence). Trimming left V 7 bases short and J 2 bases short, with 11 bases between. The CDR3 is 13 residues long. In DNA form, the CDR3 reads TGTGCCAGTACGCCTGGGCGCAACTATGGCTACACCTTC. It is translated as CASTPGRNYGYTF.

The genes are TRBV7-6 and TRBJ1-1; no firm D call. Looked up from germline, CDR1 is SGHVS and CDR2 is FNYEAQ. The CDR3 consists of 15 residues. The V end was cut by 5 bases, the J end by 0 bases, with 13 bases between. As DNA, the CDR3 is TGTGCCAGCAGCCCTGAAAATGGGTTGAACACTGAAGCTTTCTTT. It specifies CASSPENGLNTEAFF.

The rearrangement uses TRBV7-9 and TRBJ1-6; D remains ambiguous. Germline V CDR1 and CDR2: SEHNR, FQNEAQ (reference sequence). V lost 5 bases and J lost 9, with 14 bases in between. The CDR3 loop spans 14 amino acids. The CDR3 DNA follows: TGTGCCAGCAGCCCAGACCTAGCAGTTTCACCCCTCCACTTT. It translates to CASSPDLAVSPLHF.